A selection of T cell receptor beta chains follows, all from one sample in a study of blood T cell repertoires in COVID-19. Assay used: immunoSEQ multiplex PCR; TCRdb lists only in-frame clones, some missing. The sample contains 360,000 or so clones, around nine tenths of which appear only once. The source material was PBMCs or T cells enriched from blood (not recorded which). These receptors were obtained from a woman in her thirties who had been exposed to COVID-19. Each CDR3 is given with its conserved first and last residue. D genes are given only for firm matches. Not all rows give a size; the values are once, few, many and, for expanded clones, a class.

TRBV5-8,.,TRBJ1-5,.,TGTGCCAGCAGCTTTTCCGGCAGGGTAGGCCAGCCCCAGCATTTT,CASSFSGRVGQPQHF
TRBV24-1,.,TRBJ2-1,TRBD1,TGTGCCACCAGCCCCAGGGGGAATGAGCAGTTCTTC,CATSPRGNEQFF
TRBV5-1,once,TRBJ1-1,.,TGCGCCAGCAGCTACCAGGGAGGATTAACTGAAGCTTTCTTT,CASSYQGGLTEAFF
TRBV2,many,TRBJ2-1,TRBD2,TGTGCCAGCAGTCCGGGACTAGCGGTTCTCAGCTCCTACAATGAGCAGTTCTTC,CASSPGLAVLSSYNEQFF
TRBV15,.,TRBJ1-2,.,TGTGCCACCAGCAGAGATCAGGGAGGGAGTGGCTACACCTTC,CATSRDQGGSGYTF
TRBV28,.,TRBJ1-2,TRBD1,TGTGCCAGCAGTTTATCTAAGACAGGGGTTGGCTACACCTTC,CASSLSKTGVGYTF
TRBV18,once,TRBJ2-1,.,TGTGCCAGCTCACCACCTCTGGGGCAGAGCTCCTACAATGAGCAGTTCTTC,CASSPPLGQSSYNEQFF
TRBV7-6,.,TRBJ1-1,.,TGTGCCAGCAGCCACACCGCCAGTTTGAACACTGAAGCTTTCTTT,CASSHTASLNTEAFF
TRBV28,.,TRBJ1-5,TRBD1,TGTGCCAGCAGTTTTTTTCAGGGGGGCGTCAGCAACAATCAGCCCCAGCATTTT,CASSFFQGGVSNNQPQHF
TRBV10-3,.,TRBJ2-2,.,TGTGCCATCAGTGCAATGGCGGGATACACCGGGGAGCTGTTTTTT,CAISAMAGYTGELFF
TRBV13,.,TRBJ1-1,.,TGTGCCAGCAGCTTTTACAGGAACACTGAAGCTTTCTTT,CASSFYRNTEAFF
TRBV10-3,once,TRBJ2-1,TRBD2,TGTGCCACCGCACCGGGACTAGCGGGGGGGAGCTCCTACAATGAGCAGTTCTTC,CATAPGLAGGSSYNEQFF
TRBV10-1,.,TRBJ1-4,.,TGCGCCACGTCCGAAGGAGGCCTTAATGAAAAACTGTTTTTT,CATSEGGLNEKLFF
TRBV6-5,.,TRBJ1-3,TRBD1,TGTGCCAGCAGTTCACAGGGGAAAGGAAACACCATATATTTT,CASSSQGKGNTIYF
TRBV5-1,.,TRBJ2-1,.,TGCGCCAGCAGCTTGGTCCCCGGTGCCCACAATGAGCAGTTCTTC,CASSLVPGAHNEQFF
TRBV12-3/TRBV12-4,.,TRBJ2-5,.,TGTGCCAGCAGCACAGGCTCCGAGACCCAGTACTTC,CASSTGSETQYF
TRBV30,.,TRBJ1-5,.,TGTGCCTGTACTACAGGGTTGGATCAGCCCCAGCATTTT,CACTTGLDQPQHF
TRBV19,.,TRBJ1-1,TRBD1,TGTGCCAGTAGTCGGACCTTACAGGGGGCTTTCTTT,CASSRTLQGAFF
TRBV7-9,once,TRBJ2-4,TRBD2,TGTGCCAGCAGCTCGTGGACTAGCTGGGCCAAAAACATTCAGTACTTC,CASSSWTSWAKNIQYF
TRBV30,.,TRBJ2-7,TRBD1,TGTGCCTGGAGTGTCGGGGACAGTCGGCAGCAGTACTTC,CAWSVGDSRQQYF
TRBV6-5,few,TRBJ1-4,.,TGTGCCAGCAGTTACGGGTCTCCGAGTTCTGGAGTTCTGTTTTTT,CASSYGSPSSGVLFF
TRBV6-6,.,TRBJ2-5,TRBD2,TGTGCCAGCAGTTACAGGCGGGAGGAGACCCAGTACTTC,CASSYRREETQYF
TRBV28,.,TRBJ1-1,.,TGTGCCAGCAGTTTATACCCAGACACTGAAGCTTTCTTT,CASSLYPDTEAFF
TRBV14,.,TRBJ2-7,.,TGTGCCAGCAGCCAAGGTCGGGGGAGATACGAGCAGTACTTC,CASSQGRGRYEQYF
TRBV19,.,TRBJ1-2,TRBD1,TGTGCCAGTAGTGGGGCCGACAGGGTCCGGGGTTATGGCTACACCTTC,CASSGADRVRGYGYTF
TRBV19,.,TRBJ1-1,TRBD1,TGTGCCAGTAGTACCTCGTGGGACAGAAGGAACACTGAAGCTTTCTTT,CASSTSWDRRNTEAFF
TRBV30,once,TRBJ1-5,TRBD1,TGTGCCTGCCGGACAGGGGGCAATCAGCCCCAGCATTTT,CACRTGGNQPQHF
TRBV27,.,TRBJ2-1,TRBD2,TGTGCCAGCAGTTGGTCCAGCGGGAGGGGGGTCAATGAGCAGTTCTTC,CASSWSSGRGVNEQFF
TRBV5-8,.,TRBJ1-3,.,TGTGCCAGCAGCCGTGTTGACAGGAGCTCTGGAAACACCATATATTTT,CASSRVDRSSGNTIYF
TRBV25-1,.,TRBJ1-2,.,TGTGCCAGCAGGGGGGCAGTTAACTATGGCTACACCTTC,CASRGAVNYGYTF
TRBV28,.,TRBJ1-2,.,TGTGCCAGCAGCATCGAGCTTAATGGCTACACCTTC,CASSIELNGYTF
TRBV7-9,.,TRBJ1-2,.,TGTGCCAGCAGCTATCAATCGGGGGGCGACTATGGCTACACCTTC,CASSYQSGGDYGYTF
TRBV5-1,.,TRBJ2-1,TRBD2,TGCGCCAGCAGGGGCCTAGGGAGGGACTCCTACAATGAGCAGTTCTTC,CASRGLGRDSYNEQFF
TRBV27,.,TRBJ2-7,TRBD1,TGTGCCAGCAGTTTATTCCGTAGGAGGACAGGGGAAGGCTACGAGCAGTACTTC,CASSLFRRRTGEGYEQYF
TRBV5-1,.,TRBJ2-7,.,TGCGCCAGCAGCCCCGGGGTGGGCAAGAACGAGCAGTACTTC,CASSPGVGKNEQYF
TRBV25-1,.,TRBJ2-3,TRBD2,TGTGCCAGCAGTGAATGGGGGGGTAGCGGACACACAGATACGCAGTATTTT,CASSEWGGSGHTDTQYF
TRBV12-3/TRBV12-4,.,TRBJ2-5,.,TGTGCCAGCAGTTTACTCCCCGGGGGGACCCAGTACTTC,CASSLLPGGTQYF
TRBV18,.,TRBJ2-7,TRBD2,TGTGCCAGCTCACTGGGACTAGCGGGAGGCTACGAGCAGTACTTC,CASSLGLAGGYEQYF
TRBV7-9,few,TRBJ2-3,TRBD2,TGTGCCAGCAGCTTAGGGAGATCGGGACTAGCGGGAGTCGCAGATACGCAGTATTTT,CASSLGRSGLAGVADTQYF
TRBV21-1,.,TRBJ1-1,.,TGTGCCAGCAGCTACAGGGTCGAAGCTTTCTTT,CASSYRVEAFF
TRBV28,.,TRBJ1-4,TRBD1,TGTGCCAGCAGTCTCGGGACAGTGGTTAATGAAAAACTGTTTTTT,CASSLGTVVNEKLFF
TRBV5-1,once,TRBJ1-2,TRBD1,TGCGCCAGCAGCTTGGGCGGACAGGGCTCTGGGGGCTATGGCTACACCTTC,CASSLGGQGSGGYGYTF
TRBV7-9,.,TRBJ2-3,TRBD2,TGTGCCAGCAGCGAGACTAGCGGGCTGAGCACAGATACGCAGTATTTT,CASSETSGLSTDTQYF
TRBV25-1,.,TRBJ2-7,TRBD2,TGTGCCAGCAGTGGTAGCGGGCCCCGTTACGAGCAGTACTTC,CASSGSGPRYEQYF
TRBV5-1,.,TRBJ2-1,TRBD2,TGCGCCAGCAGCGCGGGACTAGCGGGCTATTCCTACAATGAGCAGTTCTTC,CASSAGLAGYSYNEQFF
TRBV11-2,.,TRBJ1-1,TRBD1,TGTGCCAGCAGCTTTAAGGGACAGGGGAACACTGAAGCTTTCTTT,CASSFKGQGNTEAFF
TRBV27,once,TRBJ1-5,.,TGTGCCAGCAGTCCAGTAGGAGGTCAGCCCCAGCATTTT,CASSPVGGQPQHF
TRBV18,.,TRBJ2-1,TRBD2,TGTGCCAGCTCACTCAAGGGGACTAGCGGATACAATGAGCAGTTCTTC,CASSLKGTSGYNEQFF
TRBV9,.,TRBJ2-7,.,TGTGCCAGCAGCGTAGCTCCGGACAGAATCTCCTACGAGCAGTACTTC,CASSVAPDRISYEQYF
TRBV27,.,TRBJ1-1,.,TGTGCCAGCCGCAGGGCCGGAGACACTGAAGCTTTCTTT,CASRRAGDTEAFF
TRBV4-2,few,TRBJ2-5,.,TGTGCCAGCAGCCAAGACCGCGGGACCCAGTACTTC,CASSQDRGTQYF
TRBV21-1,.,TRBJ1-2,.,TGTGCCAGCAGCCTAACCAGGGTACAGTCTAACTATGGCTACACCTTC,CASSLTRVQSNYGYTF
TRBV27,.,TRBJ1-2,.,TGTGCCAGCAAGGCGGGGGCCTATGGCTACACCTTC,CASKAGAYGYTF
TRBV21-1,.,TRBJ2-5,.,TGTGCCAGCAGCACCTCGGGGGAGGATCCGGCTGGAGAGACCCAGTACTTC,CASSTSGEDPAGETQYF